This entry describes one TCR beta chain. This sample is drawn from a study of cytomegalovirus exposure and HLA in healthy donors. The overall study: Approximately 77 million unique TCRs from HLA-typed donors were held in an early release of data.

The PCR had 60 Vbeta and 13 Jbeta primers. Method: immunoSEQ multiplex PCR; TCRdb's copy keeps in-frame clones and lacks some. The repertoire holds about 200,000 clones, with roughly 80% as singletons. Samples came from healthy bone marrow donors. These donors counted as nominally healthy when sampled, but unrecorded immune exposures were likely. The V and J ends lost 3 bases and 6 bases respectively, with 14 bases between them. The CDR3 extends over 14 amino acids. Germline-derived CDR1 and CDR2 are MGHRA and YSYEKL. Sequenced: PBMCs. This chain joins TRBV4-1 and TRBJ1-2, with D perhaps TRBD1 (5 bases). The receptor's source is a woman aged 40 to 55 in good health and CMV-seronegative. CDR3 region: CASSHVGLRDGYTF. The CDR3 nucleotides are TGCGCCAGCAGCCACGTGGGACTTCGGGATGGCTACACCTTC.